The T cell receptor (beta chain) under discussion was sequenced for a study of blood T cell repertoires in COVID-19. Study in general: Some COVID-19 samples were acute and others convalescent; all came from the United States, Italy and Spain. Sources were T cells, B-cell-depleted T cells, or PBMCs; the material itself was cDNA or gDNA.

The CDR3 totals 15 residues. V was clipped by 3 bases and J by 5 bases, with 13 bases between them. Germline values: CDR1 MGHRA, CDR2 YSYEKL. Per the study methods: Cell counts per sample came from amplifying reference gene primers. Some clones are missing from TCRdb's copy, which holds only in-frame ones; the method was immunoSEQ multiplex PCR. V, J and clone size derive from that table, while D and trimming were established from the DNA sequence. The sample has 250,000 or so clones; 89% are singletons. This clone came up once. The TCR sequence derives from a woman in her 40s who had recovered from COVID-19. V usage is TRBV4-1 and J usage is TRBJ2-2; D uncertain. The sequencing sample was made of peripheral blood. Here the CDR3 reads CASSQPRVLTGELFF. The CDR3 nucleotides are TGCGCCAGCAGCCAGCCCCGAGTTCTTACCGGGGAGCTGTTTTTT.